One sample yielded the 6 T cell receptor beta chains listed below, sequenced in a study of low-dose radiotherapy and immunotherapy resistance in tumors (dated by TCRdb to about 2022). Instrument used: Illumina HiSeq 2500. Superscript III and a set of TRAV- and TRBV-specific primers were used to synthesize first-strand cDNA, so that both TCRalpha and TCRbeta chains were covered. A roughly 19-cycle PCR with Phusion amplified the TCRs, pairing a constant-region primer with the adapter that was attached to the V primers. TCRdb passed the public sequencing reads through fastp at Q25 and MiXCR, retaining productive beta sequences. Rows are unified per CDR3 protein, each entry keeping the most common DNA and genes. The sample contains tens of thousands of distinct CDR3 sequences, about 30% of them found a single time. The ten largest account for less than 8% of the sample. What this sample's time point label stands for: before trial treatment.

The source was PBMCs, collected before treatment. All receptors derive from a male donor with rectosigmoid adenocarcinoma.

This clonotype was detected many times. The CDR3 nucleotides are TGTGCCAGCAGCCAGACTAGCGGAAGGTTGACAGATACGCAGTATTTT. It is translated as CASSQTSGRLTDTQYF. This sequence joins TRBV9 and TRBJ2-3; the match to TRBD2 covers 9 bases. The CDR3 has 16 residues. Germline assignment: CDR1 SGDLS and CDR2 YYNGEE. J was trimmed by 3 bases and V by 4 bases; bases with no gene match: 9.

This clonotype was picked up many times. The chain carries TRBV7-9 and TRBJ2-7, with D hard to call. In germline, CDR1 is SEHNR, CDR2 FQNEAQ (reference sequence). The CDR3 sequence is 13 residues long. The V end lost 2 bases, the J end lost 2 bases, and 7 bases lay between the germline ends. The CDR3 DNA sequence: TGTGCCAGCAGCTTACCGACTCCCTACGAGCAGTACTTC. As protein: CASSLPTPYEQYF. Based on the CDR3 plus reference TRBV7-9 and TRBJ2-7, the full variable domain is DTGVSQNPRHKITKRGQNVTFRCDPISEHNRLYWYRQTLGQGPEFLTYFQNEAQLEKSRLLSDRFSAERPKGSFSTLEIQRTEQGDSAMYLCASSLPTPYEQYFGPGTRLTVT.

This clonotype was seen repeatedly, ten times or more. The J gene is TRBJ1-6, the V gene TRBV7-2; a weak D match, TRBD1 (6 bases). The germline V and J ends were trimmed by 4 bases and 14 bases, with 18 bases remaining between them. The CDR3 runs to 14 residues. CDR1 and CDR2 from the germline V gene are SGHTA and FQGNSA. The CDR3 region is CASSSFQTGRALHF. DNA of the CDR3: TGTGCCAGCAGCTCTTTTCAAACAGGGAGGGCCCTCCACTTT.

Points on this clonotype: This probably arose from a read error, given a far larger clone one base away. This sequence joins TRBV11-2 and TRBJ2-1; TRBD2 might be the D (6 bases). V lost 1 base and J 13 bases, leaving 20 bases between the germline ends. The germline V gene encodes CDR1 SGHAT and CDR2 FQNNGV. CDR3 length: 15 amino acids. CDR3 sequence (DNA): TGTGCCAGCAGCTTAGGACTGCGGGGCCAAGAGACCCAGTTCTTC. It is translated as CASSLGLRGQETQFF.

In its sample, this clonotype was seen many times. This chain connects TRBV6-2 or TRBV6-3 to TRBJ1-2, with D unclear. The CDR3 covers 12 residues. Germline CDR1 and CDR2: MNHEY and SVGEGT. V was pared by 7 bases and J by 8 bases, with 14 bases between. In DNA, the CDR3 is TGTGCCAGCACCCGGCCCGAAGGGGGCTACACCTTC. Translation gives CASTRPEGGYTF.

This rearrangement joins TRBV6-2 or TRBV6-3 to TRBJ2-3; 8 bases agree with TRBD2. CDR3 length: 15 amino acids. The V segment lost 7 bases and the J segment 9 bases; nucleotides outside the gene matches: 15. The V gene's germline CDR1 is MNHEY and CDR2 SVGEGT. The CDR3 loop is CASKAGREAPGTQYF. The CDR3 nucleotides are TGTGCCAGCAAAGCCGGGCGGGAGGCCCCAGGCACGCAGTATTTT.